This TCR beta chain was recovered during a study of T cells in pancreatic ductal adenocarcinoma. V lost 3 bases, J lost 1 base, and 4 bases stayed unmatched. This CDR3 spans 15 amino acids. Per the germline V gene, CDR1 is SGHRS and CDR2 is YFSETQ. Study observations and caveats: Tumor and blood clonality did not differ significantly, about 0.11 versus 0.072. Comparisons of tumor and blood clonality may show falsely lower tumor diversity. Tumor samples had fewer productive templates and approximately 8-fold fewer unique clonotypes than blood. The resected pancreatic cancer cohort was biased toward the minority with early-stage disease.

Selected pancreatic ductal adenocarcinoma patients had undergone surgery without neoadjuvant therapy. Points on this clone: Its antigen is currently unknown.

The table came from immunoSEQ multiplex PCR; TCRdb's copy has only in-frame clones and leaves some out. The table has 100,000 or so clones, about 95% seen once. Sequenced: PBMCs. This receptor was identified in a human donor with pancreatic ductal adenocarcinoma. The V call is TRBV5-1, the J call TRBJ1-1; TRBD1 agrees at 9 bases. The DNA of the CDR3 is TGCGCCAGCAGCTCGGACAGGGGACCGAACACTGAAGCTTTCTTT. Amino acids: CASSSDRGPNTEAFF.